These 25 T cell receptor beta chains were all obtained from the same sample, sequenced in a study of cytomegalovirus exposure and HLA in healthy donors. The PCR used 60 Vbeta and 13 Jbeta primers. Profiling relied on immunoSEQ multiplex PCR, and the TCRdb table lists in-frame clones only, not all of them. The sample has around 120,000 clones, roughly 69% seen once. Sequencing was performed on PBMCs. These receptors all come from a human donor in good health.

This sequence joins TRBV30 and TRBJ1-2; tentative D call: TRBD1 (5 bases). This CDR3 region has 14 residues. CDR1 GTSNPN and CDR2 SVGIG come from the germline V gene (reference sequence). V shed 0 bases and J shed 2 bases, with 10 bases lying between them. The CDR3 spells CAWSVPPGNYGYTF. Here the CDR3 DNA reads TGTGCCTGGAGTGTACCTCCAGGGAACTATGGCTACACCTTC.

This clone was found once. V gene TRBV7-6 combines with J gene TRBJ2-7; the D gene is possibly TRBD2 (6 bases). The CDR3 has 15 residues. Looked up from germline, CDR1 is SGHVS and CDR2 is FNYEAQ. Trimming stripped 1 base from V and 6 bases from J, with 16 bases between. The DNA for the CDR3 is TGTGCCAGCAGCTTAGTGGCTAGCGCGGCGATCGAGCAGTACTTC. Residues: CASSLVASAAIEQYF.

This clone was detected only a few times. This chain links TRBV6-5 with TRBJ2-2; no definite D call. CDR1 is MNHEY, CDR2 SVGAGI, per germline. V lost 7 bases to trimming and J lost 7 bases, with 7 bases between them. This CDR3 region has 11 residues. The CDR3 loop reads CASKRVGELFF. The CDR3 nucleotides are TGTGCCAGCAAACGGGTCGGGGAGCTGTTTTTT.

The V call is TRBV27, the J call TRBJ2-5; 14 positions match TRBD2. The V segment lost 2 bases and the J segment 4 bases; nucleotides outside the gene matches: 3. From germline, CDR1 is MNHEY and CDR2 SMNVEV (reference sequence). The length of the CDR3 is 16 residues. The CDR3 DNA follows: TGTGCCAGCAGTTTAACCGGACTAGCGGGAGGAGAGACCCAGTACTTC. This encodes CASSLTGLAGGETQYF.

The DNA for the CDR3 is TGTGCCAGCAGCTTCGGGGTCACAACCTACGAGCAGTACTTC. Its translation is CASSFGVTTYEQYF. V usage is TRBV7-2 and J usage is TRBJ2-7; D perhaps matches TRBD2 (5 bases). Germline-derived CDR1 and CDR2 are SGHTA and FQGNSA. The V gene lost 3 bases and the J gene lost 2 bases, with 11 bases spanning the gap. The CDR3 consists of 14 residues. The entire variable domain, with the rest obtained from reference TRBV7-2 and TRBJ2-7, is as follows: GAGVSQSPSNKVTEKGKDVELRCDPISGHTALYWYRQSLGQGLEFLIYFQGNSAPDKSGLPSDRFSAERTGGSVSTLTIQRTQQEDSAVYLCASSFGVTTYEQYFGPGTRLTVT.

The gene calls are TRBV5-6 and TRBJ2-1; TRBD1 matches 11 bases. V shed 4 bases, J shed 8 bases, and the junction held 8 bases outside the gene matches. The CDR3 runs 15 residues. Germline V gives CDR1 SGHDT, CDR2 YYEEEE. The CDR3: CASSPRDRGRHEQFF. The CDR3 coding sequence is TGTGCCAGCAGCCCTCGGGACAGGGGGAGGCATGAGCAGTTCTTC.

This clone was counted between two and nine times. The DNA of the CDR3 is TGTGCCAGCGCTATGATACTAGCGGGAGGGCCCCACGAGCAGTACTTC. Translated, it gives CASAMILAGGPHEQYF. This chain uses TRBV27 with TRBJ2-7; the match to TRBD2 covers 13 bases. The V gene's germline CDR1 is MNHEY and CDR2 SMNVEV (reference sequence). This CDR3 has 16 residues. The V segment lost 8 bases and the J segment 5 bases; nucleotides outside the gene matches: 12.

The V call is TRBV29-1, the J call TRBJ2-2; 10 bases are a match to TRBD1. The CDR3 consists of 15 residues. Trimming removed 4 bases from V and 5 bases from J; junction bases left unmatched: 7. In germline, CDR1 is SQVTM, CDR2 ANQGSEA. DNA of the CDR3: TGCAGCGTTGGAGGGACAGGGGCGGGGACCGGGGAGCTGTTTTTT. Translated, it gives CSVGGTGAGTGELFF.

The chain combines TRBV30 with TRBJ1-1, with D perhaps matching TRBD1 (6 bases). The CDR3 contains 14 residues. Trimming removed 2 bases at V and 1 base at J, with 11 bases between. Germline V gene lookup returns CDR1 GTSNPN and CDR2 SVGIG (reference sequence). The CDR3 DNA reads TGTGCCTGGAGTCCCGGACAGACGAACACTGAAGCTTTCTTT. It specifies CAWSPGQTNTEAFF.

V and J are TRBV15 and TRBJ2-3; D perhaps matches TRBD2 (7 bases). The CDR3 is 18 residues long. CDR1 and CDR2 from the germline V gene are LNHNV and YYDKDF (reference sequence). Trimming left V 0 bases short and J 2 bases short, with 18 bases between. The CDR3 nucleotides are TGTGCCACCAGCAGAGACTCGTCGGGGCGGGGGCCCACAGATACGCAGTATTTT. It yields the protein CATSRDSSGRGPTDTQYF.

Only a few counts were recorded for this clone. The CDR3 region is CAWSRPTTLAKNIQYF. In DNA form, the CDR3 reads TGTGCCTGGAGTCGACCGACTACCCTAGCCAAAAACATTCAGTACTTC. The chain carries TRBV30 and TRBJ2-4; TRBD2 is a possible D gene (5 bases). CDR3 length: 16 residues. In germline, CDR1 is GTSNPN, CDR2 SVGIG (reference sequence). Trimming shortened V by 2 bases and J by 0 bases, and 14 bases separated the two germline ends.

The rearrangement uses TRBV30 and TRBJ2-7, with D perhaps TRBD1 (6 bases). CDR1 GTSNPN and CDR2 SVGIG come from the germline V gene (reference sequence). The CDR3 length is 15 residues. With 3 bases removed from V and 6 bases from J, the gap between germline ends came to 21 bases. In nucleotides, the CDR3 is TGTGCCTGGAGGACATCACAGGGTAAGTTGGGCGAGCAGTACTTC. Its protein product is CAWRTSQGKLGEQYF.

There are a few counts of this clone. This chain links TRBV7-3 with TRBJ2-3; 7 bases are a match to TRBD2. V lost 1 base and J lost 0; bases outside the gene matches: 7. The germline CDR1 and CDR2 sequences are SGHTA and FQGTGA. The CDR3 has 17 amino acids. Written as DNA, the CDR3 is TGTGCCAGCAGCTTAATTCCAGCGGGGCCTAGCACAGATACGCAGTATTTT. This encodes CASSLIPAGPSTDTQYF.

This CDR3 is CASSFDREGRDTQYF. The CDR3 bases are TGCGCCAGCAGCTTCGACAGGGAAGGGAGAGATACGCAGTATTTT. The gene calls are TRBV5-1 and TRBJ2-3; TRBD1 agrees at 7 bases. The J segment lost 5 bases and the V segment lost 2 bases, leaving 8 bases of the junction unmatched. The germline V gene encodes CDR1 SGHRS and CDR2 YFSETQ. The CDR3 sequence is 15 residues long.

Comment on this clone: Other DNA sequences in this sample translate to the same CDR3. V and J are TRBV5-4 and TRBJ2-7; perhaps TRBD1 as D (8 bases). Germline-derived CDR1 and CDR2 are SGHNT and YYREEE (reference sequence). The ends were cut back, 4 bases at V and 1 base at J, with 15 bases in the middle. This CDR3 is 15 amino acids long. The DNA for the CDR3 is TGTGCCAGCAGCCTGGGGGGGACAGGATCCTACGAGCAGTACTTC. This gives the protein CASSLGGTGSYEQYF. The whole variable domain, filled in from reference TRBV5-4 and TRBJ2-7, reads ETGVTQSPTHLIKTRGQQVTLRCSSQSGHNTVSWYQQALGQGPQFIFQYYREEENGRGNFPPRFSGLQFPNYSSELNVNALELDDSALYLCASSLGGTGSYEQYFGPGTRLTVT.

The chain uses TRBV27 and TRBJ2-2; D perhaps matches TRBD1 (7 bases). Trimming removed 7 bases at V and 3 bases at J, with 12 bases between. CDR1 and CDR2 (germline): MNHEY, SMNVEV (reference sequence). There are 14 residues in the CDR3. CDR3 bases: TGTGCCAGCACCCAGGGGGGTGACACCGGGGAGCTGTTTTTT. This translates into CASTQGGDTGELFF.

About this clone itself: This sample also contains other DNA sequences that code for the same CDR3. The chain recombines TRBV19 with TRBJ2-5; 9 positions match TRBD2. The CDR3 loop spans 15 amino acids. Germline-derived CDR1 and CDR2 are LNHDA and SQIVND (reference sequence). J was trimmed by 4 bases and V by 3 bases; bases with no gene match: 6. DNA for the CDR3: TGTGCCAGTAGTATTGTAGCGGGAGTAGGAGAGACCCAGTACTTC. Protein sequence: CASSIVAGVGETQYF.

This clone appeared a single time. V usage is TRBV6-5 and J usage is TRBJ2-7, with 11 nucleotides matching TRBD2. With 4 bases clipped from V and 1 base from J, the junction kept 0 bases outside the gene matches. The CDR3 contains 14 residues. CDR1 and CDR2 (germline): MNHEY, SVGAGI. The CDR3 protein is CASSLAGGSYEQYF. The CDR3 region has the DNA TGTGCCAGCAGTTTAGCGGGAGGGTCCTACGAGCAGTACTTC.

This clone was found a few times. The CDR3 is CASPGVGGYTF. CDR3 sequence (DNA): TGTGCCAGCCCGGGGGTCGGCGGCTACACCTTC. The V and J genes are TRBV11-2 and TRBJ1-2; possibly TRBD1 for D (5 bases). This CDR3 has 11 residues. Trimming cost V 8 bases and J 8 bases, with 12 bases left between them. Germline CDR1 SGHAT, CDR2 FQNNGV.

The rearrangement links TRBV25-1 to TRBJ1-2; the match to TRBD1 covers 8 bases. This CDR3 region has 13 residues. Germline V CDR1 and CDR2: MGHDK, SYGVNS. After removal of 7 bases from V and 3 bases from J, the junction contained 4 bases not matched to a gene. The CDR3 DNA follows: TGTGCCAGCAAACAGACAGGGGACTATGGCTACACCTTC. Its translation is CASKQTGDYGYTF.

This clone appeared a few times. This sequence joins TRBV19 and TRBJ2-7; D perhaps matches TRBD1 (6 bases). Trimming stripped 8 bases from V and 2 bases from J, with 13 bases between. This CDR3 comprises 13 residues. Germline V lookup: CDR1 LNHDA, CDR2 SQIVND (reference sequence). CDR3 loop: CASAQGITYEQYF. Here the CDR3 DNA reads TGTGCCAGTGCGCAGGGGATAACCTACGAGCAGTACTTC.

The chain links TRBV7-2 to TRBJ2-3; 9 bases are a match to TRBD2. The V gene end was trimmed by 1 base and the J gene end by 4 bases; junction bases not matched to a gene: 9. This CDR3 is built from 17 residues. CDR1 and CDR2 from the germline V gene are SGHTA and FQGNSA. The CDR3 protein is CASSLGLRGGVADTQYF. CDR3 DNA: TGTGCCAGCAGCTTAGGGTTGCGCGGGGGGGTCGCAGATACGCAGTATTTT.

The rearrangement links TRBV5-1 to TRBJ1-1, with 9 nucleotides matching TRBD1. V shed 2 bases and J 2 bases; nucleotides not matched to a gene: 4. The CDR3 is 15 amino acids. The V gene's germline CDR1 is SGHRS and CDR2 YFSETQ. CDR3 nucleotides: TGCGCCAGCAGCTTACAGGGGGCTTACAACACTGAAGCTTTCTTT. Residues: CASSLQGAYNTEAFF.

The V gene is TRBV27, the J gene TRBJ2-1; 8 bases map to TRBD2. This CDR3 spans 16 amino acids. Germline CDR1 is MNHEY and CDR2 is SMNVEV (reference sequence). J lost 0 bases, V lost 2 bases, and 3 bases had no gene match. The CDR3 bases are TGTGCCAGCAGTTTACCCGCGGGAGGCTCCTACAATGAGCAGTTCTTC. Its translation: CASSLPAGGSYNEQFF.

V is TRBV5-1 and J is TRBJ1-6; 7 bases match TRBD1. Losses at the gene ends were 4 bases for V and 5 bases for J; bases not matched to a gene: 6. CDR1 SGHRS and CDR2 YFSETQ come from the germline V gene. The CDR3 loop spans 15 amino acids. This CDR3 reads CASSPTGTDNSPLHF. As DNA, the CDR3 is TGCGCCAGCAGCCCTACCGGGACAGATAATTCACCCCTCCACTTT.